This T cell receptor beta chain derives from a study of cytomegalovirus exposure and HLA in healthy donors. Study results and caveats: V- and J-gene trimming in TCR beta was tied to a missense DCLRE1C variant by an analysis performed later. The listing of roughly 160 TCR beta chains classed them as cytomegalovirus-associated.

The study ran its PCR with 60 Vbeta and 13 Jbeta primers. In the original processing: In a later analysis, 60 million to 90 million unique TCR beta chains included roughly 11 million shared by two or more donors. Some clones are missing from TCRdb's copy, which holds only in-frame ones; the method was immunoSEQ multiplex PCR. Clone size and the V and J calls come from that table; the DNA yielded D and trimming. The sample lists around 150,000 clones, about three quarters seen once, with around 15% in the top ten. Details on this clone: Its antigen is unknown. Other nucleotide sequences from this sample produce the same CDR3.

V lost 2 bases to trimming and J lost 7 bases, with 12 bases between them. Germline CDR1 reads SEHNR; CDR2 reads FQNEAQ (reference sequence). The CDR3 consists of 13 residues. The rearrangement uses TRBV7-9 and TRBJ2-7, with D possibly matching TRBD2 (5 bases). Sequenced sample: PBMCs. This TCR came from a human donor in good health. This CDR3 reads CASSLSDPGEQYF. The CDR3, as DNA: TGTGCCAGCAGCTTATCGGACCCGGGGGAGCAGTACTTC. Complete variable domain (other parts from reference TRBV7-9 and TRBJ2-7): DTGVSQNPRHKITKRGQNVTFRCDPISEHNRLYWYRQTLGQGPEFLTYFQNEAQLEKSRLLSDRFSAERPKGSFSTLEIQRTEQGDSAMYLCASSLSDPGEQYFGPGTRLTVT.